This TCR beta chain comes out of a study of T cell responses to AZD1222 COVID-19 vaccine. The table lists this clone with a few counts. Its target is unknown. Study results and limitations: With two AZD1222 doses given, Spike-specific TCR breadth and depth both rose. Among the donors, most were white British and more were female, and clonal diversity was possibly underestimated. The study reported that nearly half of spike-specific TCRs target unmutated variant regions. Regions 160-218 and 743-854 dominated among vaccine-associated CD4 TCRs spanning spike.

Generated by immunoSEQ multiplex PCR, the TCRdb table keeps only in-frame clones and is missing some. This sample has more than 110,000 clones; about 90% occur once, and the top ten carry about 3.5%. V gave up 5 bases and J gave up 10 bases, with 18 bases separating them. Looked up from germline, CDR1 is SGHVS and CDR2 is FNYEAQ. The CDR3 has 13 residues. The chain combines TRBV7-6 with TRBJ2-7, with D perhaps TRBD2 (5 bases). This sequence was found in an adult who received the AZD1222 COVID-19 vaccine. The sequencing here drew on peripheral blood, taken 28 days after the second AZD1222 dose. DNA of the CDR3: TGTGCCAGCAGCCCGGATTCGAGGGCCTATCAGTACTTC. It encodes CASSPDSRAYQYF.